A single count supports the clone carrying this T cell receptor (beta chain). V shed 1 base and J 15 bases; nucleotides not matched to a gene: 20. CDR3 length equals 19 residues. Germline V gives CDR1 LGHNA, CDR2 YSLEER. Source study methods: Estimation of nucleated cell counts relied on the amplification of reference gene primers. Using immunoSEQ multiplex PCR, the repertoire was profiled, and TCRdb retains in-frame clones only, with some absent. V, J and clone size were drawn from that table, and D and trimming were deduced from the DNA. The table shows roughly 150,000 clones, with approximately 90% occurring only once. The sample comes from a study of blood T cell repertoires in COVID-19. Study-wide background: Donors in the United States, Italy and Spain gave samples during acute or convalescent COVID-19. PBMCs, B-cell-depleted T cells, or T cells provided the cDNA or gDNA that made up the material.

The chain recombines TRBV4-3 with TRBJ2-1, with TRBD2 matching 14 bases. The source material was peripheral blood. The TCR was taken from a young man with COVID-19, enrolled during active disease. In nucleotides, the CDR3 is TGCGCCAGCAGCCAAGTCTTGGCCGGGACTAGCGGGAGAGGGGTTACTCGGTTCTTC. Its translation: CASSQVLAGTSGRGVTRFF.